This T cell receptor beta chain was sequenced for a study of blood T cell repertoires in COVID-19. Overall study context: COVID-19 samples from acute and convalescent phases originated in the United States, Italy and Spain. T cells, B-cell-depleted T cells, or PBMCs provided the cDNA or gDNA that served as material.

This clone was recorded only once. Original processing methods: The authors estimated nucleated cell counts from reference gene primer amplification. The data were produced by immunoSEQ multiplex PCR, yet TCRdb's version contains in-frame clones alone and is incomplete. D and trimming were read from the DNA, whereas the V and J calls and clone size are those reported in that table. The repertoire has approximately 63,000 clones, around 88% of them found once; the top ten carry less than 20%. V was pared by 5 bases and J by 0 bases, with 17 bases between. This CDR3 has 17 residues. Germline lookup yields CDR1 SGHAT and CDR2 FQNNGV.

The sequencing input was peripheral blood. The clonotype originates from a woman of 80 years or more with active COVID-19. The rearrangement links TRBV11-2 to TRBJ1-3; D not certain. CDR3 loop: CASSPPRGHISGNTIYF. In DNA, the CDR3 is TGTGCCAGCAGCCCCCCCCGAGGGCATATCTCTGGAAACACCATATATTTT.